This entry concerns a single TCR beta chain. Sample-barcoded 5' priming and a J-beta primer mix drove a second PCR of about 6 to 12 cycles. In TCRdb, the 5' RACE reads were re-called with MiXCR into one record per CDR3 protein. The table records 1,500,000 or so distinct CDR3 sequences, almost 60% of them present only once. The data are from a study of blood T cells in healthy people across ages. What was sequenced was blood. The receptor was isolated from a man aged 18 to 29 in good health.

For the CDR3, the DNA is TGCGCCAGCAGCCAAGATCTTAGAGAGACCCAGTTCTTC. Protein product: CASSQDLRETQFF. V gene TRBV4-3 combines with J gene TRBJ2-1, with D uncertain. The V gene's germline CDR1 is LGHNA and CDR2 YSLEER. V lost 0 bases to trimming and J lost 13 bases, with 13 bases between them. The CDR3 is made up of 13 amino acids.